The 24 T cell receptor beta chains given below trace back to one sample, sequenced in a study of T cell changes during pregnancy in multiple sclerosis. The method was immunoSEQ multiplex PCR; TCRdb's version includes in-frame clones alone and lacks a portion of them. The sample holds about 77,000 clones; approximately 89% are singletons and the top ten take 1.5% to 2%. The specimen comprised peripheral blood, sampled before pregnancy. All receptors come from a female donor with multiple sclerosis, enrolled in a pregnancy study.

The V and J genes are TRBV19 and TRBJ2-7; perhaps TRBD2 as D (6 bases). Germline lookup yields CDR1 LNHDA and CDR2 SQIVND (reference sequence). V was clipped by 7 bases and J by 5 bases, with 21 bases between them. The CDR3 runs to 15 residues. The CDR3 sequence: CASTSQRGGAHEQYF. The CDR3 DNA follows: TGTGCCAGTACCTCACAAAGGGGAGGTGCCCACGAGCAGTACTTC.

The chain combines TRBV5-6 with TRBJ1-1, with D tentatively TRBD1 (5 bases). Germline V lookup: CDR1 SGHDT, CDR2 YYEEEE. The CDR3 totals 18 residues. V lost 5 bases to trimming and J lost 7 bases, with 30 bases between them. CDR3 bases: TGTGCCAGCAGGACTTCTCGTCCCGCGGGACCTGCCCTACTTGAAGCTTTCTTT. Residues: CASRTSRPAGPALLEAFF. The full variable domain, rest sourced from reference TRBV5-6 and TRBJ1-1, is DAGVTQSPTHLIKTRGQQVTLRCSPKSGHDTVSWYQQALGQGPQFIFQYYEEEERQRGNFPDRFSGHQFPNYSSELNVNALLLGDSALYLCASRTSRPAGPALLEAFFGQGTRLTVV.

J is TRBJ1-5 and V is TRBV5-6, with 10 bases fitting TRBD1. V lost 4 bases, J lost 5 bases, and 6 bases stayed unmatched. This CDR3 spans 15 amino acids. Per germline, CDR1 SGHDT and CDR2 YYEEEE. CDR3 sequence: CASSIAGTGDQPQHF. In DNA form, the CDR3 reads TGTGCCAGCAGCATCGCCGGGACAGGGGATCAGCCCCAGCATTTT. Using reference TRBV5-6 and TRBJ1-5 for the parts outside the CDR3, the full variable domain is DAGVTQSPTHLIKTRGQQVTLRCSPKSGHDTVSWYQQALGQGPQFIFQYYEEEERQRGNFPDRFSGHQFPNYSSELNVNALLLGDSALYLCASSIAGTGDQPQHFGDGTRLSIL.

The chain has TRBV21-1 and TRBJ2-3; the DNA was not compared with TRBD1, the D call given in the table. TRBV21-1 is flagged as a pseudogene. CDR3 size: 19 residues. CDR3 residues: CASGGEADREDSHTDTQYF. The DNA of the CDR3 is TGTGCCAGCGGGGGGGAAGCGGACAGGGAGGACTCTCACACAGATACGCAGTATTTT.

This clone was recorded a few times. The V call is TRBV6-6, the J call TRBJ2-2; the D is unclear. Germline CDR1 reads MNHNY; CDR2 reads SVGAGI (reference sequence). The CDR3 runs to 11 residues. V dropped 6 bases and J dropped 5 bases, with 4 bases sitting between them. In nucleotides, the CDR3 is TGTGCCAGCAGCTCTACCGGGGAGCTGTTTTTT. It yields the protein CASSSTGELFF.

In regard to this clone: One end of the junction fails to match germline, which may point to a read error. The CDR3 bases are TGTGCCAGCAGCCTAAACGACAGGGGGCGCTTGGATTTT. Its protein product is CASSLNDRGRLDF. The chain combines TRBV7-2 with TRBJ2-3; 10 positions agree with TRBD1. Germline CDR1 and CDR2: SGHTA and FQGNSA. The CDR3 covers 13 residues.

The V and J genes are TRBV6-5 and TRBJ1-1, with D hard to call. From germline, CDR1 is MNHEY and CDR2 SVGAGI. The V end lost 2 bases, the J end lost 4 bases, and 11 bases lay between the germline ends. This CDR3 is built from 14 residues. CDR3 nucleotides: TGTGCCAGCAGTTACGAAGGTTGGAGCACTGAAGCTTTCTTT. Translating gives CASSYEGWSTEAFF.

CDR3 in DNA: TGCGCCAGCAGTCTGCAGACTAGCGGGGGGGCGCAAGAGACCCAGTACTTC. The encoded protein is CASSLQTSGGAQETQYF. The J gene is TRBJ2-5, the V gene TRBV10-2; 14 bases map to TRBD2. V shed 5 bases, J shed 2 bases, and the junction held 7 bases outside the gene matches. Germline CDR1 WSHSY, CDR2 SAAADI. The CDR3 contains 17 residues.

The V and J genes are TRBV4-1 and TRBJ2-2; tentatively, D is TRBD1 (6 bases). Between the trimmed V and J ends, which lost 7 bases and 5 bases, there was a span of 17 bases. The germline V gene has CDR1 MGHRA and CDR2 YSYEKL. The CDR3 has 15 residues. In DNA form, the CDR3 reads TGCGCCAGCACCCTTACCCAGGGGTGGACCGGGGAGCTGTTTTTT. Amino acids: CASTLTQGWTGELFF.

V is TRBV9 and J is TRBJ2-1; the D gene is possibly TRBD2 (5 bases). Per the germline V gene, CDR1 is SGDLS and CDR2 is YYNGEE. Deletions cut 1 base from V and 2 bases from J, with 10 bases between. This CDR3 is built from 15 residues. CDR3 sequence reads: CASSVLSGTYNEQFF. For the CDR3, the DNA is TGTGCCAGCAGCGTATTAAGCGGCACCTACAATGAGCAGTTCTTC.

This sequence joins TRBV2 and TRBJ2-5, with D maybe TRBD2 (6 bases). This CDR3 has 14 amino acids. Germline values: CDR1 SNHLY, CDR2 FYNNEI. V was cut by 6 bases and J by 7 bases, with 18 bases left in between. The CDR3 here is CASSQGDFVGTQYF. CDR3 DNA sequence: TGTGCCAGCAGCCAAGGGGACTTCGTGGGGACCCAGTACTTC.

The chain carries TRBV12-2 and TRBJ2-3; the tabulated D call, TRBD2, remains unverified against the DNA. TRBV12-2 is an annotated pseudogene. The CDR3 loop spans 15 amino acids. The CDR3 DNA reads TGTGCAAGTCGCTTAGTTCTCCTGTCCACAGATACGCAGTATTTT. Protein: CASRLVLLSTDTQYF.

V gene TRBV12-5 combines with J gene TRBJ1-1, with D perhaps matching TRBD1 (5 bases). The CDR3 extends over 16 amino acids. Germline V gives CDR1 LGHNT, CDR2 FRNRAP. With 2 bases removed from V and 4 bases from J, the gap between germline ends came to 17 bases. The CDR3 coding sequence is TGTGCTAGTGGTTTGATCCTATCCCCGGGGGGCACTGAAGCTTTCTTT. It is translated as CASGLILSPGGTEAFF.

The chain joins TRBV10-3 to TRBJ1-2; 9 bases align to TRBD1. The CDR3 runs to 14 residues. The J segment lost 7 bases and the V segment lost 7 bases, leaving 10 bases of the junction unmatched. Germline V CDR1 and CDR2: ENHRY, SYGVKD. CDR3 sequence: CAITGGTGRGGYTF. The CDR3 DNA reads TGTGCCATCACGGGTGGGACAGGGAGAGGTGGCTACACCTTC.

The chain carries TRBV6-6 and TRBJ2-5; maybe TRBD2 (6 bases). With 7 bases removed from V and 3 bases from J, the gap between germline ends came to 21 bases. Germline V CDR1 and CDR2: MNHNY, SVGAGI (reference sequence). The CDR3 is 16 residues long. As DNA, the CDR3 is TGTGCCAGCAACATCTTCACGGGCGGGGCCGAAGAGACCCAGTACTTC. Encoded protein: CASNIFTGGAEETQYF.

The genes are TRBV5-6 and TRBJ1-4; D is unresolved. The CDR3 runs 13 residues. V dropped 2 bases and J dropped 8 bases, with 10 bases sitting between them. The germline CDR1 and CDR2 sequences are SGHDT and YYEEEE. CDR3 nucleotides: TGTGCCAGCAGCTTAGGCCCGGGAGAAAAACTGTTTTTT. Translating gives CASSLGPGEKLFF. The entire variable domain, with the rest obtained from reference TRBV5-6 and TRBJ1-4, is as follows: DAGVTQSPTHLIKTRGQQVTLRCSPKSGHDTVSWYQQALGQGPQFIFQYYEEEERQRGNFPDRFSGHQFPNYSSELNVNALLLGDSALYLCASSLGPGEKLFFGSGTQLSVL.

The genes are TRBV28 and TRBJ1-5; 8 bases align to TRBD1. J lost 6 bases, V lost 7 bases, and 8 bases had no gene match. The CDR3 sequence is 14 residues long. CDR1 is MDHEN, CDR2 SYDVKM, per germline. DNA of the CDR3: TGTGCCAGCAATTTTGCAGGGGGCGGTCAGCCCCAGCATTTT. Translating gives CASNFAGGGQPQHF.

The chain links TRBV10-3 to TRBJ1-1, with 7 bases fitting TRBD1. The junction had 2 bases not matched to a gene; V was cut back by 6 bases and J by 1 base. The CDR3 runs to 13 residues. Looked up from germline, CDR1 is ENHRY and CDR2 is SYGVKD. The CDR3 DNA follows: TGTGCCATCAGGACAGGGCCGAACACTGAAGCTTTCTTT. This sequence encodes CAIRTGPNTEAFF.

The chain uses TRBV29-1 and TRBJ1-2; 9 nucleotides align to TRBD1. J gave up 7 bases and V 4 bases, and 4 bases lay outside the gene matches. The CDR3 runs to 12 residues. Germline CDR1 reads SQVTM; CDR2 reads ANQGSEA. CDR3 loop: CSVADRGFGYTF. Written as DNA, the CDR3 is TGCAGCGTTGCCGACAGGGGGTTTGGCTACACCTTC. The full variable domain, in which reference TRBV29-1 and TRBJ1-2 provide the parts outside the CDR3, is SAVISQKPSRDICQRGTSLTIQCQVDSQVTMMFWYRQQPGQSLTLIATANQGSEATYESGFVIDKFPISRPNLTFSTLTVSNMSPEDSSIYLCSVADRGFGYTFGSGTRLTVV.

The chain combines TRBV30 with TRBJ1-1; D gene ambiguous. The length of the CDR3 is 13 residues. Per germline, CDR1 GTSNPN and CDR2 SVGIG (reference sequence). Trimming removed 4 bases at V and 7 bases at J, with 16 bases between. Here the CDR3 DNA reads TGTGCCTGGAAAACTGCCTTTCGCCTTGAAGCTTTCTTT. It codes for CAWKTAFRLEAFF.

The chain joins TRBV7-2 to TRBJ1-6; the match to TRBD1 covers 9 bases. Trimming at V came to 1 base and at J to 7 bases, leaving 5 bases not matched to a gene. Germline loops: CDR1 SGHTA, CDR2 FQGNSA. This CDR3 contains 16 residues. CDR3 sequence (DNA): TGTGCCAGCAGCTTAGTAACAGGGGGCGCGAATTCACCCCTCCACTTT. This codes for CASSLVTGGANSPLHF.

This chain links TRBV9 with TRBJ2-1; 7 nucleotides line up with TRBD2. V gave up 0 bases and J gave up 4 bases; unmatched junction bases: 4. Germline V gene lookup returns CDR1 SGDLS and CDR2 YYNGEE. The CDR3 has 15 amino acids. CDR3 sequence (DNA): TGTGCCAGCAGCGTAGGCAGCGGGGATTACAATGAGCAGTTCTTC. Its protein is CASSVGSGDYNEQFF.

The CDR3 spells CAIRGTSGGPYEQYF. DNA for the CDR3: TGTGCCATCAGGGGGACTAGCGGGGGGCCCTACGAGCAGTACTTC. The V gene is TRBV10-3, the J gene TRBJ2-7, with TRBD2 identical over 15 bases. Looked up from germline, CDR1 is ENHRY and CDR2 is SYGVKD. The CDR3 loop spans 15 amino acids. Trimming at V came to 6 bases and at J to 2 bases, leaving 2 bases not matched to a gene.

This chain joins TRBV5-4 and TRBJ2-3, with TRBD2 matching 12 bases. CDR3 length equals 16 residues. Germline-derived CDR1 and CDR2 are SGHNT and YYREEE (reference sequence). V gave up 2 bases and J gave up 2 bases; unmatched junction bases: 3. CDR3 sequence: CASSFTSGGLTDTQYF. The CDR3 bases are TGTGCCAGCAGCTTTACTAGCGGGGGGCTCACAGATACGCAGTATTTT.